This T cell receptor (beta chain) was recorded in a study of blood T cell repertoires in COVID-19. Deletions cut 3 bases from V and 6 bases from J, with 18 bases between. Germline values: CDR1 ENHRY, CDR2 SYGVKD. CDR3 length equals 15 residues. TCRdb's table, derived via immunoSEQ multiplex PCR, lists solely in-frame clones and lacks some. This sample has over 110,000 clones, with 65% to 80% found just once. This chain uses TRBV10-3 with TRBJ2-7; tentative D call: TRBD1 (5 bases). This receptor was taken from a man aged 60-69 years with acute or convalescent COVID-19. Sequencing used peripheral blood. The CDR3 sequence is CAISETWGRASEQYF. CDR3 sequence (DNA): TGTGCCATCAGTGAAACCTGGGGCAGGGCAAGCGAGCAGTACTTC.